The clone carrying this TCR beta chain appeared many times. This entry is derived from a study of T-cell reconstitution after alpha-beta-depleted transplantation in children. Unique molecular identifiers were incorporated during preparation of the TCRbeta library. Each CDR3 protein gets one entry after TCRdb re-called the PCR reads with MiXCR. This sample has 250,000 to 350,000 distinct CDR3 sequences, with more than 9% found just once. The CDR3 sequence is 16 residues long. Germline trimming cut 4 bases from V and 5 bases from J; bases unmatched to any gene: 9. Germline CDR1 reads KGHDR; CDR2 reads SFDVKD.

This receptor was obtained from a human donor who donated a stem cell graft to a child with SCID. The sequences come from PBMCs from the stem cell graft donor, collected from the stem cell graft. This chain uses TRBV24-1 with TRBJ2-3, with 9 bases lining up with TRBD2. CDR3 nucleotide sequence: TGTGCCACCAGTGAACCTGCGGCGGGGGGGCGAGATACGCAGTATTTT. Amino acid sequence: CATSEPAAGGRDTQYF.